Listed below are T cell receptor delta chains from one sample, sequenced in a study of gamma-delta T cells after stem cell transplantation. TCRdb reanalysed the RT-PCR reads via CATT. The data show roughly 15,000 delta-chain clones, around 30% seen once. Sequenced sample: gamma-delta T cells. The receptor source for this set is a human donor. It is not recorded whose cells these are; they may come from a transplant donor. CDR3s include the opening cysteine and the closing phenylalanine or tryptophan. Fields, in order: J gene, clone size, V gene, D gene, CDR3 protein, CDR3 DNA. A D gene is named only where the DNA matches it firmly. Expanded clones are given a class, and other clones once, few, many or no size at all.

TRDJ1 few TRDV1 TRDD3 CALGGRTGGPPTDKLIF TGTGCTCTTGGGGGTCGTACTGGGGGACCACCCACCGATAAACTCATCTTT
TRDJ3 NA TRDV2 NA CACDLWDPRSWDTRQVFF TGTGCCTGTGACCTTTGGGATCCGCGCTCCTGGGACACCCGACAGGTGTTTTTC
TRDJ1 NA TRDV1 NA CALGESSFFPGGPGYTDKLIF TGTGCTCTTGGGGAATCTTCCTTCTTCCCCGGGGGACCCGGGTACACCGATAAACTCATCTTT
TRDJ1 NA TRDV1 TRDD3 CALGGRLFPYWGMDKLIF TGTGCTCTTGGGGGAAGGTTATTCCCGTACTGGGGGATGGATAAACTCATCTTT
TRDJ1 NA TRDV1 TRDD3 CALADRLGVKSGTDKLIF TGTGCTCTTGCCGACCGACTGGGGGTTAAGTCAGGCACCGATAAACTCATCTTT
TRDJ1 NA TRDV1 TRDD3 CALGETARDTPATDKLIF TGTGCTCTTGGGGAAACAGCAAGGGATACGCCGGCCACCGATAAACTCATCTTT
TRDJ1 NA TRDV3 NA CAFMVGDPNVYTDKLIF TGTGCCTTTATGGTCGGTGATCCTAACGTGTACACCGATAAACTCATCTTT
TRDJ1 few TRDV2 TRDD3 CACDTGTGDTDKLIF TGTGCCTGTGACACCGGAACGGGGGATACCGATAAACTCATCTTT
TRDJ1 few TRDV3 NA CACTGAYTDKLIF TGTGCCTGCACCGGGGCGTACACCGATAAACTCATCTTT
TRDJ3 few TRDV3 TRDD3 CAFGGYRDTRQMFF TGTGCCTTTGGGGGATACCGGGACACCCGACAGATGTTTTTC
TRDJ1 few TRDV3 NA CAYSYGSGGRLIF TGTGCCTATTCCTACGGATCTGGGGGGAGGCTCATCTTT
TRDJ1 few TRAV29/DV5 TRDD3 CAASASKVVLGDTRGKLIF TGTGCAGCAAGCGCAAGTAAGGTCGTCCTGGGGGATACGAGGGGTAAACTCATCTTT
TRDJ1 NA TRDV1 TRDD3 CALGAGLPPVGYEGDTDKLIF TGTGCTCTTGGGGCCGGCCTTCCCCCTGTGGGATACGAGGGGGACACCGATAAACTCATCTTT
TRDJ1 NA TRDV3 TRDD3 CAFKRYKLGDNTDKLIF TGTGCCTTTAAGAGATACAAACTGGGGGATAACACCGATAAACTCATCTTT
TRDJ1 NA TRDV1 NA CALGEPAEPSYGWGTTDKLIF TGTGCTCTTGGGGAACCCGCCGAGCCTTCCTACGGCTGGGGGACCACCGATAAACTCATCTTT
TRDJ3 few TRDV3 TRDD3 CASTPYYWGISHSWDTRQMFF TGTGCCTCCACCCCCTATTACTGGGGGATATCTCACTCCTGGGACACCCGACAGATGTTTTTC
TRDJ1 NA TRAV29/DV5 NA CAATFFPHFGRGDKLIF TGTGCAGCAACCTTCTTCCCGCATTTCGGGCGAGGCGATAAACTCATCTTT
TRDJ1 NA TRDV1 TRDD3 CALGGYLHPGGYAGTDKLIF TGTGCTCTTGGGGGTTACTTACACCCTGGGGGATACGCGGGCACCGATAAACTCATCTTT
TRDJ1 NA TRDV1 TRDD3 CAIGDASRGPWGRGYTDKLIF TGTGCTATTGGGGACGCCTCAAGGGGCCCTTGGGGGAGAGGGTACACCGATAAACTCATCTTT
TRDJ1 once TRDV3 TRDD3 CAFPTGGKYTDKLIF TGTGCCTTTCCTACTGGGGGAAAGTACACCGATAAACTCATCTTT
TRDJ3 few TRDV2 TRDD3 CACDTWGISSWDTRQMFF TGTGCCTGTGACACCTGGGGGATAAGCTCCTGGGACACCCGACAGATGTTTTTC
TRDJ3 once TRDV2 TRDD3 CACDTVLGESSCTRQMFF TGTGCCTGTGACACCGTCCTGGGGGAGTCCTCGTGCACCCGACAGATGTTTTTC
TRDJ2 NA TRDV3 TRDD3 CASGGYALTAQLFF TGTGCCTCCGGGGGATACGCTTTGACAGCACAACTCTTCTTT
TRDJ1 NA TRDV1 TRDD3 CALGELPHQAFRTGGRLSYPKLIF TGTGCTCTTGGGGAACTTCCGCACCAAGCCTTCCGTACTGGGGGTCGACTTAGCTACCCTAAACTCATCTTT
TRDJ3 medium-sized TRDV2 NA CACDTGSDSWDTRQMFF TGTGCCTGTGACACGGGATCCGACTCCTGGGACACCCGACAGATGTTTTTC
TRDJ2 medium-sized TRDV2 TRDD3 CACDTWGIAQLFF TGTGCCTGTGACACCTGGGGGATAGCACAACTCTTCTTT
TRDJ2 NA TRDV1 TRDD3 CALGELLGNWGTAQLFF TGTGCTCTTGGGGAACTCCTAGGCAACTGGGGTACAGCACAACTCTTCTTT
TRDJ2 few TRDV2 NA CACDSVGAALTAQLFF TGTGCCTGTGACTCCGTGGGGGCCGCTTTGACAGCACAACTCTTTTTT
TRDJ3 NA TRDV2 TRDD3 CACDTLYWGKSSWDTRQMFF TGTGCCTGTGACACTTTATACTGGGGGAAAAGCTCCTGGGACACCCGACAGATGTTTTTC
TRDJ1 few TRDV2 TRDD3 CACEKWGIQRYTDKHIF TGTGCCTGTGAAAAGTGGGGGATACAGCGGTACACCGATAAACACATCTTT
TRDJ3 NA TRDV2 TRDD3 CACDYVLGEISLDTRQMFF TGTGCCTGTGATTATGTACTGGGGGAAATCTCCTTGGACACCCGACAGATGTTTTTC
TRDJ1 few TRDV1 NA CALGELIHISNHIQPGPYTDKLIF TGTGCTCTTGGGGAACTTATCCACATCTCCAACCACATCCAACCGGGACCGTACACCGATAAACTCATCTTT
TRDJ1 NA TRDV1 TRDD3 CALGEIPRPVLGDLKGQGNKLIF TGTGCTCTTGGGGAAATTCCCCGTCCCGTACTGGGGGATCTCAAAGGGCAAGGAAATAAACTCATCTTT
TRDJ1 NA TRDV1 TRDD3 CALGELDLLGVNTDKLIF TGTGCTCTTGGGGAACTAGACCTACTGGGGGTTAACACCGATAAACTCATCTTT
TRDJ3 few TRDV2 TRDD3 CACDFLLGDTRSSWDTRQMFF TGTGCCTGTGACTTCCTACTGGGGGATACGCGAAGCTCCTGGGACACCCGACAGATGTTTTTC
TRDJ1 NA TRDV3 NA CALRSTVGYPYTDKLIF TGTGCCTTGAGAAGTACTGTGGGGTACCCGTACACCGATAAACTCATCTTT
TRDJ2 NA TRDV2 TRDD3 CACDPVRGGLGDRGAQLFF TGTGCCTGTGACCCAGTACGTGGTGGTCTGGGGGATAGGGGAGCACAACTCTTCTTT
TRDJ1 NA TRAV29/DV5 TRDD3 CAASGLQVLGEEDWTDKLIF TGTGCAGCAAGCGGACTCCAAGTACTGGGGGAGGAGGATTGGACCGATAAACTCATCTTT
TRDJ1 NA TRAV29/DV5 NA CAASLFLPFTGGPYTDKLIF TGTGCAGCAAGCCTATTCCTTCCTTTTACTGGGGGCCCTTACACCGATAAACTCATCTTT
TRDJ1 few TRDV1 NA CALGEGRSFPKLIF TGTGCTCTTGGGGAAGGCAGGTCCTTTCCGAAACTCATCTTT
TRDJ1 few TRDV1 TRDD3 CALWGLGDTDKLIF TGTGCTCTTTGGGGTCTGGGGGACACCGATAAACTCATCTTT